This is a list of T cell receptor beta chains from one sample in a study of control samples from healthy donors and cancer patients. Only in-frame clones appear in the TCRdb table, and some are missing; sequencing was by immunoSEQ multiplex PCR. The table records some 49,000 clones, over 85% of them present only once. Sequences were obtained from PBMCs. These receptors came from a man aged 25 to 40 with colorectal cancer. CDR3s include the opening cysteine and the closing phenylalanine or tryptophan. D genes are given only for firm matches.

v_gene	j_gene	d_gene	CDR3aa	CDR3nt
TRBV11-2	TRBJ2-4	-	CASSITGAQYF	TGTGCCAGCAGCATAACGGGAGCTCAGTACTTC
TRBV6-5	TRBJ2-3	TRBD2	CASTDQRGGPDTQYF	TGTGCCAGCACCGACCAGCGGGGGGGCCCAGATACGCAGTATTTT
TRBV6-5	TRBJ1-5	TRBD1	CASSLGQGRQHF	TGTGCCAGCAGTCTCGGACAGGGACGCCAGCATTTT
TRBV6-2/TRBV6-3	TRBJ2-3	TRBD2	CASSYLSSGGTDTQYF	TGTGCCAGCAGTTATCTTTCTAGCGGGGGTACAGATACGCAGTATTTT
TRBV25-1	TRBJ2-5	TRBD1	CASSDNTGQEETQYF	TGTGCCAGCAGTGACAATACGGGACAGGAAGAGACCCAGTACTTC
TRBV18	TRBJ1-2	TRBD1	CASSPAGQDRYGYTF	TGTGCCAGCTCACCAGCGGGACAGGACCGCTATGGCTACACCTTC
TRBV6-2/TRBV6-3	TRBJ2-7	TRBD2	CASSLRTSGVSYEQYF	TGTGCCAGCAGTCTCCGGACTAGCGGGGTATCCTACGAGCAGTACTTC
TRBV19	TRBJ1-2	TRBD1	CASSIPSGTAMPYYGYTF	TGTGCCAGTAGTATACCTTCCGGGACAGCAATGCCGTACTATGGCTACACCTTC
TRBV4-1	TRBJ1-2	-	CASSHGRTGVNYGYTF	TGCGCCAGCAGCCATGGTAGAACCGGGGTAAACTATGGCTACACCTTC
TRBV5-4	TRBJ1-2	TRBD1	CASSPGTGLQPMPNYGYTF	TGTGCCAGCAGCCCCGGGACAGGGCTTCAACCGATGCCAAACTATGGCTACACCTTC